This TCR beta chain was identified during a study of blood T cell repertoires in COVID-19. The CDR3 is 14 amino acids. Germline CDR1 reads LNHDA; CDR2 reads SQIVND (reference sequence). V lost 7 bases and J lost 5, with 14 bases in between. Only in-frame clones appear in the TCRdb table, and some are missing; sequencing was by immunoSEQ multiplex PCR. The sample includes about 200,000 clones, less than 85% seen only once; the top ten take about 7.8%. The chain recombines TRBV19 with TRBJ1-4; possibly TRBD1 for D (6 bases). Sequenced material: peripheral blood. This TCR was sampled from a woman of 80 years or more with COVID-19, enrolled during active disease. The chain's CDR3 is CASKAGGGNEKLFF. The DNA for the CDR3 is TGTGCCAGTAAGGCGGGAGGGGGAAATGAAAAACTGTTTTTT.